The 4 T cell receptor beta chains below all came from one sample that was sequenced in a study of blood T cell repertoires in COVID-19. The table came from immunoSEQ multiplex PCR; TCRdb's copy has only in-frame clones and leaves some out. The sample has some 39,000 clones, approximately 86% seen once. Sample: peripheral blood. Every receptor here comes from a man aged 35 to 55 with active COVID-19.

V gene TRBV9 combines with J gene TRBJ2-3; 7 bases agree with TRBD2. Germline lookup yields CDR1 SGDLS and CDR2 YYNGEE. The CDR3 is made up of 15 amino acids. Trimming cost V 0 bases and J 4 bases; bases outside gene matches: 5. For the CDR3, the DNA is TGTGCCAGCAGCGTAGTATCAAGCGGGGCAGATACGCAGTATTTT. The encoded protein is CASSVVSSGADTQYF.

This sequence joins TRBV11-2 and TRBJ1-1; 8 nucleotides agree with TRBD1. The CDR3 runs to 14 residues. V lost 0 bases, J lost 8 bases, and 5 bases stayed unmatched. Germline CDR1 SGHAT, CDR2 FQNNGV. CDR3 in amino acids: CASSLDRGQKEAFF. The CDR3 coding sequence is TGTGCCAGCAGCTTAGACAGGGGGCAGAAGGAAGCTTTCTTT.

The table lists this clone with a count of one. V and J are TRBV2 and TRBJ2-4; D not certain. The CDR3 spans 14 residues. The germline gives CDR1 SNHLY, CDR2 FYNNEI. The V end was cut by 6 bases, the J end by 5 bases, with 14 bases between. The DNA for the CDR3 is TGTGCCAGCAGGCGAGAAGTTAGCCAAAACATTCAGTACTTC. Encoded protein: CASRREVSQNIQYF.

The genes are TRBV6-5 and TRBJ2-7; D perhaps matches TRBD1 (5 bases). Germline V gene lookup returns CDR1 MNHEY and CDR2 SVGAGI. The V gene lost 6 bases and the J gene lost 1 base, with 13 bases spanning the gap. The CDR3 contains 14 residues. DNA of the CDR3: TGTGCCAGCAGCCAGGGTGGGCTTTCCTACGAGCAGTACTTC. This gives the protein CASSQGGLSYEQYF.